The rows below give T cell receptor beta chains drawn from one sample of a study of T-cell reconstitution after alpha-beta-depleted transplantation in children. TCRdb re-analysed the PCR reads in MiXCR, keeping a single row per CDR3 protein. The sample consists of 200,000 to 250,000 distinct CDR3 sequences, around 10% of them appearing once. This specimen was PBMCs from the stem cell graft donor, taken from the stem cell graft. These receptors were taken from a human donor who donated a stem cell graft to a child with acute lymphoblastic leukemia. The CDR3 runs from the conserved cysteine through the conserved F or W. A D gene is named only where the DNA matches it firmly. Only some rows state a clone size, as once, few, many or a class for expanded clones.

TRBJ1-3,TRBV19,many,NA,TGTGCCAGTCGAGAAGACAGAAACTCTGGAAACACCATATATTTT,CASREDRNSGNTIYF
TRBJ2-5,TRBV28,few,NA,TGTGCCAGCACTCGGCAGGGCTTAAAGACCCAGTACTTC,CASTRQGLKTQYF
TRBJ1-4,TRBV7-2,NA,NA,TGTGCCTCTAAGCGGACGGGCAATGAAAAACTGTTTTTT,CASKRTGNEKLFF
TRBJ2-1,TRBV6-4,few,TRBD2,TGTGCCAGCAGTGTGACTAGCGGGGAGAACAATGAGCAGTTCTTC,CASSVTSGENNEQFF
TRBJ2-3,TRBV20-1,many,TRBD2,TGCAGTGCTAACTCATTTACTAGCGGGGTTACAGATACGCAGTATTTT,CSANSFTSGVTDTQYF
TRBJ1-1,TRBV12-3/TRBV12-4,few,NA,TGTGCCAGCAGTTTAGACTCCGCTGGCACTGAAGCTTTCTTT,CASSLDSAGTEAFF
TRBJ2-7,TRBV12-3/TRBV12-4,many,NA,TGTGCCAGCAGTCCTCGGGACGGTTCCTACGAGCAGTACTTC,CASSPRDGSYEQYF
TRBJ1-5,TRBV6-1,many,TRBD1,TGTGCCAGCAGGGCCACAGGGGGCCAAAATCAGCCCCAGCATTTT,CASRATGGQNQPQHF
TRBJ2-7,TRBV11-2,many,TRBD2,TGTGCCAGCAGCTCAGGCGGCGGTACCTTCAAGGGTGGGACTAAGCGCGAGCAGTACTTC,CASSSGGGTFKGGTKREQYF
TRBJ2-7,TRBV19,NA,NA,TGTGCCAGTAGTAATGGACGGGGGATCGAGCAGTACTTC,CASSNGRGIEQYF
TRBJ2-6,TRBV7-2,many,NA,TGTGCCAGCAGCCGTGGCTGGGGGTTAACAGGGGCCAACGTCCTGACTTTC,CASSRGWGLTGANVLTF
TRBJ2-3,TRBV7-7,many,NA,TGTGCCAGCAGCTTAAGGCGGGCTATGGATACGCAGTATTTT,CASSLRRAMDTQYF
TRBJ1-1,TRBV4-3,many,NA,TGCGCCAGCAGCCAAGATCTGGGTGCGGGTTCGGGTACTGAAGCTTTCTTT,CASSQDLGAGSGTEAFF
TRBJ1-6,TRBV5-4,many,TRBD1,TGTGCCAGCAGCTCGGAACAGGGGGCTCAATCACCCCTCCACTTT,CASSSEQGAQSPLHF
TRBJ2-5,TRBV28,many,NA,TGTGCCAGCAGCCAACCATCGATGGAGACCCAGTACTTC,CASSQPSMETQYF
TRBJ2-7,TRBV5-1,many,NA,TGCGCCAGCAGCTTGGAAGGACCGCCGTACGAGCAGTACTTC,CASSLEGPPYEQYF
TRBJ2-2,TRBV5-5,many,TRBD2,TGTGCCAGCAGCTTGATTCGGGCGGGGGCCGGGGAGCTGTTTTTT,CASSLIRAGAGELFF
TRBJ2-7,TRBV27,NA,TRBD1,TGTGCCAGCAGGCCCAGGGGGACCAACTACGAGCAGTACTTC,CASRPRGTNYEQYF
TRBJ2-7,TRBV5-1,many,NA,TGCGCCAGCAGCCCAACGGAGGCCTACGAGCAGTACTTC,CASSPTEAYEQYF
TRBJ2-5,TRBV12-3/TRBV12-4,many,TRBD1,TGTGCCAGCAGTTTATCGGGACAGGGGGGTCAAGAGACCCAGTACTTC,CASSLSGQGGQETQYF
TRBJ2-3,TRBV25-1,many,NA,TGTGCCAGCAGTGAAAGAAACAGACCCACAGATACGCAGTATTTT,CASSERNRPTDTQYF
TRBJ1-2,TRBV6-5,many,NA,TGTGCCAGCAGTTACTCGACCCCGTATTATCCTAACTATGGCTACACCTTC,CASSYSTPYYPNYGYTF
TRBJ2-5,TRBV5-1,few,TRBD2,TGCGCCAGCAGCTTTAGCGGGGGCGCTGGGGAGACCCAGTACTTC,CASSFSGGAGETQYF